The clone carrying this T cell receptor (beta chain) came up many times. Its target is unknown. Sorted libraries were derived from about a million CD4+ or CD8+ T cells. This specimen belongs to a study of neurological immune-mediated disorders. This CDR3 comprises 15 residues. V lost 5 bases to trimming and J lost 3 bases, with 17 bases between them. Germline V gene lookup returns CDR1 SGHTA and CDR2 FQGNSA. Study results and limitations: No sharing of CDR3 amino acid sequences was observed among expanded clones across subjects, suggesting private repertoires in all groups.

Synthesis of cDNA was accomplished via 5'RACE employing 10-nucleotide random UMIs. Every sequencing run drew on 15-18 subjects and yielded over 170 million TCR-beta sequences. TCRdb redid the calling of the 5' RACE reads with MiXCR, one entry per CDR3 protein. The data hold 30,000 to 45,000 distinct CDR3 sequences, with 11% observed a single time. The chain uses TRBV7-2 and TRBJ2-7, with D perhaps given as TRBD1 or TRBD2 (6 bases each). Material for sequencing was CD4+ T cells from blood. This receptor was identified in a woman aged 25 to 45 with HTLV-1-associated myelopathy (HAM/TSP). The CDR3 here is CASSTARRGVYEQYF. The CDR3 nucleotides read TGTGCCAGCAGCACAGCCCGGAGGGGGGTCTACGAGCAGTACTTC.